The 24 T cell receptor beta chains below were found in one sample sequenced in a study of blood T cell dynamics during melanoma immunotherapy. Indicated time point: pre-treatment baseline. Method: immunoSEQ multiplex PCR; TCRdb's copy keeps in-frame clones and lacks some. This repertoire shows 15,000 to 20,000 clones, approximately 83% found once; its top ten account for 6.5% to 8%. The input for sequencing was blood, taken from a patient treated with checkpoint blockade. The receptors stem from a human donor with melanoma.

The rearrangement links TRBV29-1 to TRBJ2-2; 8 bases are shared with TRBD1. CDR3 length: 13 residues. Trimming took 7 bases from V and 1 from J; bases not matched to a gene: 2. CDR1 SQVTM and CDR2 ANQGSEA come from the germline V gene. The CDR3 DNA is TGCAGCGGGGGGACAGGGAACACCGGGGAGCTGTTTTTT. Its protein product is CSGGTGNTGELFF.

The J gene is TRBJ2-5, the V gene TRBV15; no firm D call. V shed 0 bases and J shed 5 bases, with 10 bases lying between them. The CDR3 contains 14 residues. Germline values: CDR1 LNHNV, CDR2 YYDKDF (reference sequence). The CDR3 protein is CATSRDSRVETQYF. The CDR3 DNA sequence: TGTGCCACCAGCAGAGATTCCCGGGTGGAGACCCAGTACTTC.

This rearrangement joins TRBV27 to TRBJ2-7; D is ambiguous. CDR1 and CDR2 (germline): MNHEY, SMNVEV (reference sequence). The ends were cut back, 0 bases at V and 2 bases at J, with 5 bases in the middle. CDR3 size: 13 residues. The CDR3 is CASSLSATYEQYF. CDR3 bases: TGTGCCAGCAGTTTATCCGCTACCTACGAGCAGTACTTC.

V is TRBV25-1 and J is TRBJ2-3, with D perhaps TRBD1 or TRBD2 (5 bases each). Germline assignment: CDR1 MGHDK and CDR2 SYGVNS. The CDR3 sequence is 12 residues long. The V end lost 7 bases, the J end lost 4 bases, and 9 bases lay between the germline ends. Here the CDR3 DNA reads TGTGCCAGCAAGAGGGGTGCAGATACGCAGTATTTT. Translated, it gives CASKRGADTQYF.

A remark on this clone: The junction differs from germline at one of its ends, possibly a read error. The CDR3 DNA reads as TGTGCCGGTAGCCAACAGGTGATGAACACTGAAGCTTTCTTT. Its protein product is CAGSQQVMNTEAFF. V gene TRBV19 combines with J gene TRBJ1-1, with a tentative D call TRBD1 (5 bases). Per the germline V gene, CDR1 is LNHDA and CDR2 is SQIVND (reference sequence). This CDR3 has 14 residues.

The chain joins TRBV28 to TRBJ2-7, with D perhaps being TRBD1 or TRBD2 (5 bases each). The CDR3 extends over 13 amino acids. Trimming left V 5 bases short and J 7 bases short, with 15 bases between. Germline CDR1 MDHEN, CDR2 SYDVKM. CDR3 nucleotides: TGTGCCAGCAGTCGGGGCTACCTTGGGGAGCAGTACTTC. Amino acids: CASSRGYLGEQYF.

For the CDR3, the DNA is TGTGCCAGCAGGACTAGCGGGAGGTCGTTAGATACGCAGTATTTT. Its translation is CASRTSGRSLDTQYF. The genes are TRBV11-2 and TRBJ2-3, with 13 bases aligning to TRBD2. The CDR3 sequence is 15 residues long. CDR1 is SGHAT and CDR2 is FQNNGV in the germline V gene. J gave up 5 bases and V 6 bases, and 5 bases lay outside the gene matches.

The chain has TRBV9 and TRBJ1-4, with 9 bases that match TRBD1. CDR3 length: 17 residues. With 3 bases clipped from V and 0 bases from J, the junction kept 6 bases outside the gene matches. Germline CDR1 SGDLS, CDR2 YYNGEE. Here the CDR3 reads CASSEQGALATNEKLFF. In nucleotides, the CDR3 is TGTGCCAGCAGCGAACAGGGGGCGCTTGCAACTAATGAAAAACTGTTTTTT.

This chain links TRBV4-1 with TRBJ2-3; a weak D match, TRBD2 (6 bases). Germline V gene lookup returns CDR1 MGHRA and CDR2 YSYEKL. The V gene lost 0 bases and the J gene lost 6 bases, with 10 bases spanning the gap. This CDR3 contains 14 residues. The CDR3 DNA reads TGCGCCAGCAGCCAAGAGACTAGGTCGGATACGCAGTATTTT. As protein: CASSQETRSDTQYF.

The chain couples TRBV11-2 to TRBJ2-2; D possibly uses TRBD1 or TRBD2 (5 bases each). Germline V CDR1 and CDR2: SGHAT, FQNNGV. The CDR3 runs 20 residues. Trimming shortened V by 0 bases and J by 5 bases, and 25 bases separated the two germline ends. The CDR3 bases are TGTGCCAGCAGCTTAGACCGGAAAGGGTGGGGACGCAGTGAGACCGGGGAGCTGTTTTTT. It is translated as CASSLDRKGWGRSETGELFF. The entire variable domain, with the rest obtained from reference TRBV11-2 and TRBJ2-2, is as follows: EAGVAQSPRYKIIEKRQSVAFWCNPISGHATLYWYQQILGQGPKLLIQFQNNGVVDDSQLPKDRFSAERLKGVDSTLKIQPAKLEDSAVYLCASSLDRKGWGRSETGELFFGEGSRLTVL.

This clone was picked up a small number of times. The J gene is TRBJ2-2, the V gene TRBV6-6; D possibly corresponds to TRBD2 (5 bases). The CDR3 is 14 amino acids. The germline V gene has CDR1 MNHNY and CDR2 SVGAGI (reference sequence). Trimming took off 4 bases at V and 4 bases at J, with 10 bases between the two ends. CDR3 sequence: CASSSTGFTGELFF. In nucleotides, the CDR3 is TGTGCCAGCAGTTCGACGGGATTCACCGGGGAGCTGTTTTTT.

The chain has TRBV14 and TRBJ2-5; the match to TRBD1 covers 9 bases. Trimming at V came to 3 bases and at J to 6 bases, leaving 11 bases not matched to a gene. Germline V gene sequence: CDR1 SGHDN, CDR2 FVKESK. The CDR3 has 16 amino acids. The CDR3 region is CASSQTPYRGRQTQYF. The CDR3 DNA follows: TGTGCCAGCAGCCAGACACCCTACAGGGGGCGTCAGACCCAGTACTTC.

The CDR3 DNA is TGTGCCAGCAGTGGACAGGGGATCCCTGAAGCTTTCTTT. Protein product: CASSGQGIPEAFF. The V and J genes are TRBV2 and TRBJ1-1, with 8 bases identical to TRBD1. This CDR3 contains 13 residues. Germline lookup yields CDR1 SNHLY and CDR2 FYNNEI. The V and J ends lost 4 bases and 6 bases, in that order; junction bases with no gene match: 4.

The chain links TRBV6-6 to TRBJ2-2; 8 nucleotides match TRBD2. The CDR3 has 15 residues. V gave up 6 bases and J gave up 6 bases; unmatched junction bases: 9. Germline values: CDR1 MNHNY, CDR2 SVGAGI (reference sequence). The CDR3 nucleotides read TGTGCCAGCAGGACCGGGACTAGGACCGCCGGGGAGCTGTTTTTT. Translating it yields CASRTGTRTAGELFF.

The chain is built from TRBV5-1 and TRBJ2-1; 7 bases line up with TRBD2. The junction had 8 bases not matched to a gene; V was cut back by 0 bases and J by 8 bases. The CDR3 has 15 residues. Germline assignment: CDR1 SGHRS and CDR2 YFSETQ. The CDR3, as DNA: TGCGCCAGCAGCTTGGCCGCGCGGGAGCGCGATGAGCAGTTCTTC. Protein sequence: CASSLAARERDEQFF.

V is TRBV7-9 and J is TRBJ2-5; 8 bases fit TRBD1. The end of the DNA is better explained by TRBJ2-7, so the J call may be wrong. The germline CDR1 and CDR2 sequences are SEHNR and FQNEAQ (reference sequence). The CDR3 loop spans 15 amino acids. CDR3 sequence (DNA): TGTGCCAGCAGCTCATCCGGGACAGGTTCGAACGAGCAGTACTTC. Protein sequence: CASSSSGTGSNEQYF.

The CDR3: CASSEVGTLSGYTF. The CDR3 DNA is TGTGCCAGCAGTGAAGTTGGGACACTAAGCGGCTACACCTTC. The V and J genes are TRBV2 and TRBJ1-2; perhaps TRBD1 as D (6 bases). Deletions cut 1 base from V and 8 bases from J, with 14 bases between. The CDR3 runs to 14 residues. Germline assignment: CDR1 SNHLY and CDR2 FYNNEI. Looking up the rest from reference TRBV2 and TRBJ1-2 gives the full variable domain: EPEVTQTPSHQVTQMGQEVILRCVPISNHLYFYWYRQILGQKVEFLVSFYNNEISEKSEIFDDQFSVERPDGSNFTLKIRSTKLEDSAMYFCASSEVGTLSGYTFGSGTRLTVV.

The chain is built from TRBV5-1 and TRBJ2-3; D possibly corresponds to TRBD2 (6 bases). Trimming removed 0 bases from V and 3 bases from J, with 14 bases in between. CDR1 is SGHRS and CDR2 is YFSETQ in the germline V gene. This CDR3 comprises 16 residues. Here the CDR3 DNA reads TGCGCCAGCAGCTTGGCCGGGCCAGGGAGGACAGATACGCAGTATTTT. It translates to CASSLAGPGRTDTQYF. Full variable domain (outside the CDR3, taken from reference TRBV5-1 and TRBJ2-3): KAGVTQTPRYLIKTRGQQVTLSCSPISGHRSVSWYQQTPGQGLQFLFEYFSETQRNKGNFPGRFSGRQFSNSRSEMNVSTLELGDSALYLCASSLAGPGRTDTQYFGPGTRLTVL.

V usage is TRBV7-8 and J usage is TRBJ2-7; perhaps D is TRBD1 or TRBD2 (7 bases each). This CDR3 has 14 residues. Trimming left V 4 bases short and J 6 bases short, with 16 bases between. Germline-derived CDR1 and CDR2 are SGHVS and FQNEAQ. CDR3 DNA: TGTGCCAGCAGCTCCGACCCAGGGGGGGGCGAGCAGTACTTC. Amino acid sequence: CASSSDPGGGEQYF.

The chain combines TRBV11-2 with TRBJ2-1; 9 positions match TRBD2. CDR1 and CDR2 (germline): SGHAT, FQNNGV. The CDR3 consists of 17 residues. The ends lost 1 base at V and 0 bases at J; junction bases unmatched: 4. The CDR3 DNA reads TGTGCCAGCAGCTTAGGGGGTAGCGGGAGCTCCTACAATGAGCAGTTCTTC. It specifies CASSLGGSGSSYNEQFF.

The CDR3 bases are TGTGCTAGTGGTTTGGTACAGGGGGCGGGGAATGAGCAGTTCTTC. Translating it yields CASGLVQGAGNEQFF. The chain couples TRBV12-5 to TRBJ2-1, with 9 positions matching TRBD1. Germline trimming cut 0 bases from V and 7 bases from J; bases unmatched to any gene: 4. Looked up from germline, CDR1 is LGHNT and CDR2 is FRNRAP. The CDR3 runs 15 residues.

The chain couples TRBV11-3 to TRBJ2-3; the D is unclear. The CDR3 is 15 amino acids. The ends were cut back, 5 bases at V and 1 base at J, with 13 bases in the middle. The germline V gene encodes CDR1 SGHNT and CDR2 YENEEA. CDR3 DNA sequence: TGTGCCAGCAGCCCCCCAGGAATGGGCACAGATACGCAGTATTTT. The encoded protein is CASSPPGMGTDTQYF.

This clone has only a few counts. The chain has TRBV7-3 and TRBJ2-3; D tentatively reads TRBD1 or TRBD2 (5 bases each). The V and J ends lost 3 bases and 2 bases respectively, with 12 bases between them. The CDR3 totals 15 residues. The germline V gene encodes CDR1 SGHTA and CDR2 FQGTGA. The CDR3 here is CASSFWGNPTDTQYF. Here the CDR3 DNA reads TGTGCCAGCAGCTTCTGGGGGAATCCCACAGATACGCAGTATTTT. Full variable domain (remainder filled in from reference TRBV7-3 and TRBJ2-3): GAGVSQTPSNKVTEKGKYVELRCDPISGHTALYWYRQSLGQGPEFLIYFQGTGAADDSGLPNDRFFAVRPEGSVSTLKIQRTERGDSAVYLCASSFWGNPTDTQYFGPGTRLTVL.

This sequence joins TRBV28 and TRBJ1-1; TRBD1 is a possible D gene (5 bases). The germline V gene encodes CDR1 MDHEN and CDR2 SYDVKM. CDR3 length: 13 amino acids. V shed 6 bases and J shed 8 bases, with 16 bases lying between them. The CDR3 bases are TGTGCCAGCAGCTCGGGGAGGGGTCGCGAAGCTTTCTTT. Translated, it gives CASSSGRGREAFF.